What follows are 9 T cell receptor beta chains derived from one specimen sequenced in a study of blood T cell repertoires in COVID-19. The protocol was immunoSEQ multiplex PCR, while the TCRdb copy is restricted to in-frame clones and leaves out a portion. There are about 100,000 clones in the sample; approximately 86% occur only once, and around an eighth lies in the top ten. Sequencing was done on a sample of peripheral blood. These receptor sequences come from a man aged 50-60 years with active or convalescent COVID-19.

This clone was seen a handful of times. The CDR3 loop is CASRAGLAGGVSTGELFF. The DNA of the CDR3 is TGTGCCAGCAGGGCAGGGCTAGCGGGAGGAGTAAGCACCGGGGAGCTGTTTTTT. The chain combines TRBV11-3 with TRBJ2-2; TRBD2 aligns across 11 bases. V was pared by 6 bases and J by 4 bases, with 13 bases of the junction left unmatched. This CDR3 region has 18 residues. The germline CDR1 and CDR2 sequences are SGHNT and YENEEA.

The chain carries TRBV12-5 and TRBJ1-2; D might be TRBD1 (5 bases). CDR3 length: 14 amino acids. V shed 1 base and J shed 8 bases, with 14 bases lying between them. Germline CDR1 and CDR2: LGHNT and FRNRAP. CDR3 in DNA: TGTGCTAGTGGTTTGGGGACAACCCACGGAGGCTACACCTTC. Protein sequence: CASGLGTTHGGYTF. The full variable domain, completed using reference TRBV12-5 and TRBJ1-2, is DARVTQTPRHKVTEMGQEVTMRCQPILGHNTVFWYRQTMMQGLELLAYFRNRAPLDDSGMPKDRFSAEMPDATLATLKIQPSEPRDSAVYFCASGLGTTHGGYTFGSGTRLTVV.

J is TRBJ1-6 and V is TRBV27, with TRBD1 matching over 8 bases. V lost 2 bases to trimming and J lost 4 bases; unmatched junction nucleotides: 4. CDR1 is MNHEY, CDR2 SMNVEV, per germline (reference sequence). The CDR3 spans 16 residues. The DNA of the CDR3 is TGTGCCAGCAGTTTAGCGGGACAGGTTTATAATTCACCCCTCCACTTT. Its protein is CASSLAGQVYNSPLHF.

The chain carries TRBV5-8 and TRBJ2-5; 7 positions agree with TRBD1. J lost 2 bases, V lost 3 bases, and 1 base had no gene match. This CDR3 has 13 residues. Germline V gene lookup returns CDR1 SGHTS and CDR2 YDEGEE. The CDR3 reads CASSSGQQETQYF. The CDR3 coding sequence is TGTGCCAGCAGCTCGGGACAGCAAGAGACCCAGTACTTC.

The chain recombines TRBV5-8 with TRBJ2-7; 9 bases agree with TRBD1. The V and J ends lost 0 bases and 3 bases, in that order; junction bases with no gene match: 13. CDR1 and CDR2 (germline): SGHTS, YDEGEE. This CDR3 comprises 18 residues. CDR3 nucleotides: TGTGCCAGCAGCTTGGAATTTGGCACAGGGGGCGTTGTCTACGAGCAGTACTTC. Amino acid sequence: CASSLEFGTGGVVYEQYF.

The rearrangement joins TRBV5-4 to TRBJ2-7, with unresolved D. Between the trimmed V and J ends, which lost 3 bases and 0 bases, there was a span of 7 bases. Germline V gene lookup returns CDR1 SGHNT and CDR2 YYREEE (reference sequence). The CDR3 is 13 amino acids. The CDR3 loop reads CASSSQDSYEQYF. The CDR3 region has the DNA TGTGCCAGCAGCTCCCAGGACTCCTACGAGCAGTACTTC.

This chain uses TRBV11-3 with TRBJ2-7; 7 nucleotides align to TRBD1. Trimming took 1 base from V and 0 from J; bases not matched to a gene: 6. This CDR3 contains 16 residues. CDR1 and CDR2 (germline): SGHNT, YENEEA. The CDR3 region has the DNA TGTGCCAGCAGCTTAGCTGGACAGGCTGGCTCCTACGAGCAGTACTTC. It codes for CASSLAGQAGSYEQYF.

The J gene is TRBJ2-2, the V gene TRBV19, with 7 bases identical to TRBD1. This CDR3 has 16 residues. V was clipped by 0 bases and J by 2 bases; unmatched bases: 3. From germline, CDR1 is LNHDA and CDR2 SQIVND (reference sequence). CDR3 in amino acids: CASSIEGGANTGELFF. Here the CDR3 DNA reads TGTGCCAGTAGTATAGAAGGGGGCGCAAACACCGGGGAGCTGTTTTTT.

The chain couples TRBV19 to TRBJ2-1, with 9 bases fitting TRBD1. CDR3 length equals 15 residues. The V and J ends lost 5 bases and 8 bases, in that order; junction bases with no gene match: 10. Germline CDR1 and CDR2: LNHDA and SQIVND (reference sequence). The DNA for the CDR3 is TGTGCCAGTAGTTTCGGGACAGGGACTCGAGATGAGCAGTTCTTC. Translating it yields CASSFGTGTRDEQFF.